This T cell receptor (beta chain) was identified during a study of OX40 agonist ivuxolimab in advanced cancers. Whole-study findings and limits: Antigen targets of the expanded peripheral T cells went undetermined.

With regard to this clone: Antigen: not known.

Assay: immunoSEQ multiplex PCR; the TCRdb copy retains only in-frame clones and omits some. The repertoire holds some 130,000 clones, approximately 92% seen once, with 0.55% in the top ten. The length of the CDR3 is 14 residues. The V gene lost 3 bases and the J gene lost 0 bases, with 9 bases spanning the gap. Germline-derived CDR1 and CDR2 are MDHEN and SYDVKM. The sequence came from an adult with an advanced solid tumor such as melanoma, head and neck, liver or kidney cancer. The sample was CD4+ or CD8+ T cells sorted from blood, taken in a trial of the OX40 agonist ivuxolimab. The rearrangement joins TRBV28 to TRBJ2-7; unclear D gene. DNA of the CDR3: TGTGCCAGCAGTTTTAATGGCCGCTCCTACGAGCAGTACTTC. It translates to CASSFNGRSYEQYF. The variable domain in full, completed from reference TRBV28 and TRBJ2-7, reads DVKVTQSSRYLVKRTGEKVFLECVQDMDHENMFWYRQDPGLGLRLIYFSYDVKMKEKGDIPEGYSVSREKKERFSLILESASTNQTSMYLCASSFNGRSYEQYFGPGTRLTVT.